This T cell receptor beta chain originates from a study of T cell responses to AZD1222 COVID-19 vaccine. Background on the study: Both about-4-week and about-12-week second-dose recipients were combined.

Trimming took 4 bases from V and 7 from J; bases not matched to a gene: 8. Germline V gives CDR1 SGHRS, CDR2 YFSETQ. This CDR3 spans 14 amino acids. Overall study findings and caveats: There were repertoire samples only from the period after the peak T cell response. Distributed over spike, vaccine-associated CD4 TCRs predominated at 160-218 and 743-854. Spike-specific TCR breadth and depth both grew after two AZD1222 doses.

Regarding this clone: The target antigen is unknown.

Sequencing was performed with immunoSEQ multiplex PCR; in TCRdb, only in-frame clones are kept and a portion is missing. The repertoire holds some 120,000 clones, with about nine tenths as singletons. This receptor was identified in an adult in good health. The starting material was peripheral blood, obtained on day 0 of AZD1222 vaccination. This chain links TRBV5-1 with TRBJ2-7; 10 bases map to TRBD1. The CDR3 coding sequence is TGCGCCAGCAGCCAGGGACAGGGGAGTCGGGAGCAGTACTTC. Residues: CASSQGQGSREQYF. Full variable domain (rest looked up from reference TRBV5-1 and TRBJ2-7): KAGVTQTPRYLIKTRGQQVTLSCSPISGHRSVSWYQQTPGQGLQFLFEYFSETQRNKGNFPGRFSGRQFSNSRSEMNVSTLELGDSALYLCASSQGQGSREQYFGPGTRLTVT.